Sequencing of this T cell receptor beta chain was carried out in a study of T cell changes during pregnancy in multiple sclerosis. Method: immunoSEQ multiplex PCR; TCRdb's copy keeps in-frame clones and lacks some. The table lists some 55,000 clones, about 83% of them singletons. The CDR3 is made up of 12 amino acids. Trimming shortened V by 6 bases and J by 3 bases, and 7 bases separated the two germline ends. Per germline, CDR1 MDHEN and CDR2 SYDVKM. The TCR comes from a human donor whose cells served as feeder cells for cultures in a pregnancy study. This chain joins TRBV28 and TRBJ2-3; D is unclear. Sequencing was carried out using peripheral blood from another person, used as feeder cells. The CDR3, as DNA: TGTGCCAGCAGCCCCCAAACAGATACGCAGTATTTT. Translated, it gives CASSPQTDTQYF.